This TCR beta chain appears in the sequencing data of a study of tumor-infiltrating lymphocytes in primary liver carcinoma. As for the study in general: Primary liver carcinomas in the patients were surgically resected. Study-wide results and caveats: Relative to tumor region pairs, the tumor-adjacent and tumor-blood pairs showed overlap that was lower.

The input was around 530 ng total RNA; TCR beta cDNA was made from it with a constant-region primer. Three rounds of nested multiplex PCR with slightly modified ARM-PCR produced TCR beta libraries. TRBV1-TRBV30 forward primers paired with a C-beta reverse primer were used in the first two PCR rounds, which ran approximately 11 cycles each. TCRdb recomputed calls from the multiplex PCR reads with MiXCR, one row per CDR3 protein. The sample includes some 200,000 distinct CDR3 sequences, around three fifths of them seen just once. The V gene end was trimmed by 6 bases and the J gene end by 3 bases; junction bases not matched to a gene: 3. The CDR3 is made up of 13 amino acids. CDR1 is MDHEN and CDR2 is SYDVKM in the germline V gene. Points on this clonotype: Its cognate antigen is unknown.

Alongside blood RNA obtained from unsorted whole blood, germline DNA was also extracted. Chronic HBV infection was present in the patients, who were treatment-naive. This chain links TRBV28 with TRBJ1-2; 8 nucleotides line up with TRBD1. The clonotype comes from a woman aged 55-75 years with primary liver carcinoma and hepatitis B virus infection. Sequencing input: peripheral blood. Here the CDR3 DNA reads TGTGCCAGCAGATCGGGACAGGACTATGGCTACACCTTC. This codes for CASRSGQDYGYTF.